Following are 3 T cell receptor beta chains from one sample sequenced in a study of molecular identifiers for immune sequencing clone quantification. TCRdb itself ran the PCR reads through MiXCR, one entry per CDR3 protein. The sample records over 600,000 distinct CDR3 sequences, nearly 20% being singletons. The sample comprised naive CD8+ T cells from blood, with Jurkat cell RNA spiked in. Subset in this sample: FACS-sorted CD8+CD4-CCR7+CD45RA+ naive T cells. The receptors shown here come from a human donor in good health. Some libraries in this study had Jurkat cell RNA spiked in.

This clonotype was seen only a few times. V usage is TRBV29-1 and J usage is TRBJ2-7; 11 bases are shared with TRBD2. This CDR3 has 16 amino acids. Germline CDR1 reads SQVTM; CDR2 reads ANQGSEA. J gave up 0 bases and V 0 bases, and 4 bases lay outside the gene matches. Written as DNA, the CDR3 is TGCAGCGTTGAAGAAAGACTAGCGGGGAGCTCCTACGAGCAGTACTTC. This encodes CSVEERLAGSSYEQYF.

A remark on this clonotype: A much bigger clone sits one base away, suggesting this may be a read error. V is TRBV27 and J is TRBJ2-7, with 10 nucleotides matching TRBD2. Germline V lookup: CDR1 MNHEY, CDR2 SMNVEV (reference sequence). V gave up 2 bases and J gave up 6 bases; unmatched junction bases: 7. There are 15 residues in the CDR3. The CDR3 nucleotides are TGTGCCAGCAGTTTAGAGCGGGAGGGTGCCCCCGAGCAGTACTTC. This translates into CASSLEREGAPEQYF.

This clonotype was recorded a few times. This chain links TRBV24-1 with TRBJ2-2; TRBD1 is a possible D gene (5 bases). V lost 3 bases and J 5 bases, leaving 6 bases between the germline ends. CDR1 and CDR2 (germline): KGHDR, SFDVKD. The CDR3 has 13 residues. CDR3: CATSDQGTGELFF. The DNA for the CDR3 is TGTGCCACCAGTGATCAGGGAACCGGGGAGCTGTTTTTT.